One and the same sample provided the 28 T cell receptor beta chains below, sequenced in a study of spatial heterogeneity in lung cancer. Findings and limits, study-wide: Tumor mutation count correlated with how many alpha and beta TCRs expanded intratumorally.

The antigens for these receptors are not known. The time point here: sample taken at primary tumor resection. MiXCR was run by TCRdb on the 5' RACE reads, yielding one entry per CDR3 protein. Among some 100,000 distinct CDR3 sequences listed, about 4.4% were seen once. The sequencing here drew on lung tumor tissue, taken at surgery. The source is a male donor with early-stage non-small cell lung cancer.

This clonotype was picked up many times. V is TRBV2 and J is TRBJ2-7, with D tentatively TRBD2 (5 bases). The CDR3 covers 14 residues. Germline values: CDR1 SNHLY, CDR2 FYNNEI. V shed 6 bases and J shed 1 base, with 13 bases lying between them. The CDR3 loop reads CASRAGTMSYEQYF. The CDR3 DNA reads TGTGCCAGCAGGGCGGGTACAATGTCCTACGAGCAGTACTTC.

This clonotype showed up just a few times. The CDR3 DNA follows: TGCGCCAGCAGTGTATCAGGGTTCACTGAAGCTTTCTTT. Translated, it gives CASSVSGFTEAFF. The J gene is TRBJ1-1, the V gene TRBV10-2; possible D gene TRBD1, 5 bases. Germline CDR1 is WSHSY and CDR2 is SAAADI. This CDR3 comprises 13 residues. Trimming shortened V by 4 bases and J by 4 bases, and 10 bases separated the two germline ends.

This clonotype was observed many times. V usage is TRBV4-1 and J usage is TRBJ2-1; D ambiguous. From germline, CDR1 is MGHRA and CDR2 YSYEKL. The V end was cut by 3 bases, the J end by 9 bases, with 9 bases between. The CDR3 is 12 amino acids. CDR3 coding DNA: TGCGCCAGCAGCCACGTGTGGGGTGAGCAGTTCTTC. Translating gives CASSHVWGEQFF.

This clonotype was seen ten or more times. This chain uses TRBV2 with TRBJ2-7, with a tentative D call TRBD2 (6 bases). CDR1 SNHLY and CDR2 FYNNEI come from the germline V gene. This CDR3 contains 15 residues. With 6 bases removed from V and 7 bases from J, the gap between germline ends came to 22 bases. CDR3: CASSILRVLGGEQYF. Written as DNA, the CDR3 is TGTGCCAGCAGCATTCTCCGGGTCCTTGGAGGGGAGCAGTACTTC.

This clonotype has at least ten counts. The chain employs TRBV10-3 and TRBJ2-6; D possibly corresponds to TRBD2 (6 bases). CDR3 length: 16 amino acids. Trimming removed 9 bases at V and 2 bases at J, with 17 bases between. Germline CDR1 is ENHRY and CDR2 is SYGVKD. The CDR3: CAMSRGRPPGANVLTF. For the CDR3, the DNA is TGTGCCATGTCGCGGGGACGGCCGCCTGGGGCCAACGTCCTGACTTTC.

There are many counts of this clonotype. The gene calls are TRBV2 and TRBJ2-7; no reliable D call. Trimming took off 5 bases at V and 3 bases at J, with 14 bases between the two ends. CDR1 and CDR2 (germline): SNHLY, FYNNEI. The CDR3 runs to 14 residues. The CDR3 loop reads CASSISARNYEQYF. Written as DNA, the CDR3 is TGTGCCAGCAGTATATCTGCTCGGAACTACGAGCAGTACTTC. Filled out from reference TRBV2 and TRBJ2-7, the complete variable domain reads EPEVTQTPSHQVTQMGQEVILRCVPISNHLYFYWYRQILGQKVEFLVSFYNNEISEKSEIFDDQFSVERPDGSNFTLKIRSTKLEDSAMYFCASSISARNYEQYFGPGTRLTVT.

This clonotype was seen at least ten times. This chain joins TRBV7-8 and TRBJ2-2; maybe TRBD2 (6 bases). Trimming removed 5 bases at V and 5 bases at J, with 18 bases between. This CDR3 spans 16 amino acids. Germline V gene data show CDR1 as SGHVS and CDR2 as FQNEAQ. The DNA for the CDR3 is TGTGCCAGCAGCCCCCCGGTGCTAGGGAGGACCGGGGAGCTGTTTTTT. This encodes CASSPPVLGRTGELFF. The whole variable domain, filled in from reference TRBV7-8 and TRBJ2-2, reads GAGVSQSPRYKVAKRGQDVALRCDPISGHVSLFWYQQALGQGPEFLTYFQNEAQLDKSGLPSDRFFAERPEGSVSTLKIQRTQQEDSAVYLCASSPPVLGRTGELFFGEGSRLTVL.

Worth noting for this clonotype: A read error may explain this, as a much larger clone is one base away. This chain connects TRBV4-1 to TRBJ1-3; D not resolved. The V gene's germline CDR1 is MGHRA and CDR2 YSYEKL. The CDR3 has 13 residues. This CDR3 reads CASSQLRGNPIYF. The CDR3 DNA is TGCGCCAGCAGCCAACTGCGTGGAAACCCCATATATTTT.

This clonotype occurred a few times. The chain employs TRBV29-1 and TRBJ2-7; D is perhaps TRBD2 (6 bases). Germline V lookup: CDR1 SQVTM, CDR2 ANQGSEA. The CDR3 covers 12 residues. Trimming left V 3 bases short and J 5 bases short, with 11 bases between. This CDR3 is CSVEEGTHEQYF. CDR3 DNA: TGCAGCGTTGAGGAGGGGACCCACGAGCAGTACTTC.

This clonotype was seen at least ten times. This chain connects TRBV6-6 to TRBJ2-7; D might be TRBD2 (5 bases). Germline V CDR1 and CDR2: MNHNY, SVGAGI (reference sequence). V was pared by 0 bases and J by 5 bases, with 20 bases between. The CDR3 is 17 residues long. CDR3 sequence: CASSYSTKGRPLDEQYF. The CDR3 DNA is TGTGCCAGCAGTTACTCGACTAAGGGCAGGCCCCTTGACGAGCAGTACTTC.

In this sample, this clonotype turned up many times. This sequence joins TRBV20-1 and TRBJ1-5; 8 bases line up with TRBD1. This CDR3 comprises 15 residues. V lost 2 bases, J lost 3 bases, and 6 bases stayed unmatched. The germline gives CDR1 DFQATT, CDR2 SNEGSKA (reference sequence). DNA for the CDR3: TGCAGTGCTAGATGGACAGGGCGCTTCAATCAGCCCCAGCATTTT. Protein product: CSARWTGRFNQPQHF.

This clonotype was counted many times. The J gene is TRBJ1-5, the V gene TRBV20-1; the D gene is possibly TRBD1 (6 bases). The germline CDR1 and CDR2 sequences are DFQATT and SNEGSKA (reference sequence). The CDR3 spans 12 residues. V dropped 6 bases and J dropped 6 bases, with 12 bases sitting between them. CDR3 DNA: TGCAGTGCCAAAACAGGGACTCAGCCCCAGCATTTT. It is translated as CSAKTGTQPQHF.

Ten or more counts support this clonotype. The chain couples TRBV9 to TRBJ2-3; no firm D call. The CDR3 covers 10 residues. Trimming took 8 bases from V and 6 from J, leaving 7 bases between them. The germline CDR1 and CDR2 sequences are SGDLS and YYNGEE. The CDR3 here is CASGVDTQYF. The CDR3 DNA is TGTGCCAGTGGAGTGGATACGCAGTATTTT.

In regard to this clonotype: A much more abundant neighbour one base away suggests this may be a read error. The rearrangement uses TRBV18 and TRBJ1-5; 7 bases are shared with TRBD1. The CDR3 has 14 amino acids. The germline gives CDR1 KGHSH, CDR2 LQKENI. The CDR3 loop is CASSQGAGNKPQHF. In DNA, the CDR3 is TGTGCCAGCTCACAGGGGGCGGGCAATAAGCCCCAGCATTTT.

At least ten counts were recorded for this clonotype. CDR3: CASSSVLTPQGTEAFF. The CDR3 DNA sequence: TGTGCCAGCAGTTCGGTTCTTACCCCCCAGGGAACTGAAGCTTTCTTT. The rearrangement links TRBV28 to TRBJ1-1; TRBD1 is a possible D gene (5 bases). Germline-derived CDR1 and CDR2 are MDHEN and SYDVKM. CDR3 size: 16 residues. Trimming took off 4 bases at V and 5 bases at J, with 20 bases between the two ends.

This clonotype occurred a few times. The CDR3: CASSYLLGDRPDTQYF. In DNA, the CDR3 is TGTGCCAGCAGTTACCTCCTGGGAGACAGGCCAGATACGCAGTATTTT. The chain links TRBV6-5 to TRBJ2-3, with D possibly TRBD1 on 6 matching bases. Trimming cost V 2 bases and J 4 bases, with 16 bases left between them. Germline V gives CDR1 MNHEY, CDR2 SVGAGI. The CDR3 extends over 16 amino acids.

In its sample, this clonotype was seen many times. The chain combines TRBV11-2 with TRBJ2-7; D is uncertain. CDR1 is SGHAT, CDR2 FQNNGV, per germline. V was clipped by 5 bases and J by 3 bases, with 14 bases between them. The CDR3 consists of 14 residues. Here the CDR3 reads CASSLSSPHYEQYF. CDR3 DNA: TGTGCCAGCAGCCTTTCCTCTCCCCACTACGAGCAGTACTTC. Variable domain in full (rest from reference TRBV11-2 and TRBJ2-7): EAGVAQSPRYKIIEKRQSVAFWCNPISGHATLYWYQQILGQGPKLLIQFQNNGVVDDSQLPKDRFSAERLKGVDSTLKIQPAKLEDSAVYLCASSLSSPHYEQYFGPGTRLTVT.

Ten or more counts support this clonotype. The DNA for the CDR3 is TGCGCCAGCAGCTCGGGGACGATAGGGGCAGATACGCAGTATTTT. Its protein is CASSSGTIGADTQYF. V and J are TRBV5-1 and TRBJ2-3, with D possibly being TRBD1 or TRBD2 (5 bases each). Germline assignment: CDR1 SGHRS and CDR2 YFSETQ. CDR3 length: 15 residues. The V and J ends lost 3 bases and 4 bases respectively, with 15 bases between them.

This clonotype has a count of ten or more. J is TRBJ2-3 and V is TRBV20-1; D not resolved. CDR3 length: 13 residues. Trimming took 5 bases from V and 2 from J, leaving 11 bases between them. Germline values: CDR1 DFQATT, CDR2 SNEGSKA (reference sequence). DNA for the CDR3: TGCAGTGCTCTGGATCGTTTCACAGATACGCAGTATTTT. It translates to CSALDRFTDTQYF.

Only a few counts were recorded for this clonotype. The rearrangement uses TRBV6-2 or TRBV6-3 and TRBJ1-1; D is undetermined. V was trimmed by 3 bases and J by 7 bases, leaving 9 bases between them. CDR3 length: 12 residues. The germline CDR1 and CDR2 sequences are MNHEY and SVGEGT. CDR3 bases: TGTGCCAGCAGTTATCCAACTAATGAAGCTTTCTTT. It translates to CASSYPTNEAFF.

This clonotype appeared a few times. J is TRBJ2-3 and V is TRBV11-3, with D maybe TRBD2 (6 bases). This CDR3 region has 15 residues. The V end lost 5 bases, the J end lost 2 bases, and 14 bases lay between the germline ends. Germline V CDR1 and CDR2: SGHNT, YENEEA. The CDR3 reads CASSAGSAHTDTQYF. CDR3 nucleotide sequence: TGTGCCAGCAGCGCGGGGTCCGCCCACACAGATACGCAGTATTTT.

This clonotype was counted at least ten times. V usage is TRBV7-9 and J usage is TRBJ2-2, with D maybe TRBD2 (5 bases). The CDR3 loop spans 20 amino acids. In germline, CDR1 is SEHNR, CDR2 FQNEAQ (reference sequence). The V and J ends lost 3 bases and 1 base respectively, with 24 bases between them. DNA of the CDR3: TGTGCCAGCAGCTTTCCCACACCTAGGCGCGGTCGGGAGAACACCGGGGAGCTGTTTTTT. Its protein product is CASSFPTPRRGRENTGELFF.

Concerning this clonotype itself: This may be a read error: a much more frequent sequence differs by one nucleotide. This chain connects TRBV28 to TRBJ2-1; 14 bases line up with TRBD2. CDR3 length: 16 amino acids. The germline gives CDR1 MDHEN, CDR2 SYDVKM. V gave up 5 bases and J gave up 8 bases; unmatched junction bases: 8. CDR3 residues: CASSRLGTSGSYEQFF. DNA for the CDR3: TGTGCCAGCAGTCGGTTAGGGACTAGCGGGAGCTATGAGCAGTTCTTC.

This clonotype has at least ten counts. The J gene is TRBJ1-1, the V gene TRBV6-2 or TRBV6-3; weak D call: TRBD1 (5 bases). Per the germline V gene, CDR1 is MNHEY and CDR2 is SVGEGT. The CDR3 length is 14 residues. The V gene lost 5 bases and the J gene lost 5 bases, with 15 bases spanning the gap. The CDR3 region is CASSPGLRVTEAFF. The CDR3 DNA reads TGTGCCAGCAGTCCAGGACTCAGGGTGACTGAAGCTTTCTTT.

The chain carries TRBV2 and TRBJ2-7; D not resolved. Germline lookup yields CDR1 SNHLY and CDR2 FYNNEI. The CDR3 sequence is 14 residues long. V lost 1 base and J 2 bases, leaving 9 bases between the germline ends. The CDR3 sequence: CASSEEVLTYEQYF. As DNA, the CDR3 is TGTGCCAGCAGTGAAGAGGTACTTACCTACGAGCAGTACTTC.

This clonotype has at least ten counts. V and J are TRBV29-1 and TRBJ1-1; D remains ambiguous. The CDR3 sequence is 11 residues long. Germline assignment: CDR1 SQVTM and CDR2 ANQGSEA. V lost 7 bases to trimming and J lost 3 bases, with 9 bases between them. The CDR3 reads CSGGEDTEAFF. The CDR3 DNA reads TGCAGCGGCGGAGAGGACACTGAAGCTTTCTTT.

The V call is TRBV6-5, the J call TRBJ1-2, with a weak D call TRBD1 (5 bases). The CDR3 loop spans 17 amino acids. The germline CDR1 and CDR2 sequences are MNHEY and SVGAGI. The V end lost 2 bases, the J end lost 3 bases, and 19 bases lay between the germline ends. The CDR3 region is CASSYLPTTVLYYGYTF. CDR3 DNA: TGTGCCAGCAGTTACCTACCTACGACAGTCTTATACTATGGCTACACCTTC.

CDR3 in DNA: TGTGCCAGCAGCTTAGCTGGGGGTGGCGGGAGCAGCAAGACCCAGTACTTC. It encodes CASSLAGGGGSSKTQYF. The chain joins TRBV7-2 to TRBJ2-5; 7 bases are a match to TRBD2. This CDR3 spans 17 amino acids. In germline, CDR1 is SGHTA, CDR2 FQGNSA. The J segment lost 6 bases and the V segment lost 0 bases, leaving 13 bases of the junction unmatched.